This passage covers 23 T cell receptor beta chains from one sample sequenced in a study of shared clonotypes between healthy human individuals (dated by TCRdb to 2019 to 2021). Preparation of the library involved the immunoSEQ multiplex PCR assay. This is the immuneACCESS table as TCRdb keeps it, with only in-frame sequences that have V and J called. A part of the clones is gone; compared with another copy, unresolved V genes explain less than half, and the rest is unexplained. This sample lists under 850,000 clones; 80% to 95% were detected once. Approximately 25% of the sample is taken by the ten largest. CD8 naive samples consisted of CD45RO-negative cells that were positively selected for CCR7, yielding a CD45RA+CCR7+ population without TemRA cells. Sequences were obtained from naive CD8+ T cells sorted from blood. In the paper's terms, the cell subset or site label means: CD45RA+CCR7+. The receptors were sampled from a man aged 25 to 40 in good health.

This chain links TRBV13 with TRBJ1-2; weak D call: TRBD1 (5 bases). CDR1 is PRHDT, CDR2 FYEKMQ, per germline (reference sequence). V lost 5 bases, J lost 3 bases, and 10 bases lay in between. The CDR3 extends over 13 amino acids. The DNA of the CDR3 is TGTGCCAGCAGCCTCGGACAATACTATGGCTACACCTTC. Protein product: CASSLGQYYGYTF.

The DNA for the CDR3 is TGTGCCATCAGTGAGGATTGGAGTGGTCTAGCGGGAGTCGGGTCCAACACCGGGGAGCTGTTTTTT. It encodes CAISEDWSGLAGVGSNTGELFF. This chain joins TRBV10-3 and TRBJ2-2; TRBD2 aligns across 10 bases. The CDR3 has 22 amino acids. The trim removed 2 bases at V and 2 bases at J, leaving 20 bases unmatched. Germline CDR1 reads ENHRY; CDR2 reads SYGVKD.

The chain is built from TRBV14 and TRBJ2-7; 8 positions match TRBD2. V shed 3 bases, J shed 0 bases, and the junction held 4 bases outside the gene matches. This CDR3 is 15 amino acids long. In germline, CDR1 is SGHDN, CDR2 FVKESK. DNA of the CDR3: TGTGCCAGCAGCCAGCCTAGCGGGCGCTCCTACGAGCAGTACTTC. Its translation: CASSQPSGRSYEQYF.

This chain uses TRBV6-5 with TRBJ2-7; D could derive from TRBD1 or TRBD2 (5 bases each). CDR1 is MNHEY, CDR2 SVGAGI, per germline. Trimming removed 0 bases at V and 3 bases at J, with 15 bases between. The CDR3 runs 16 residues. CDR3 loop: CASSYSRGEGLYEQYF. The DNA of the CDR3 is TGTGCCAGCAGTTACTCTAGGGGTGAGGGGCTCTACGAGCAGTACTTC.

This clone was counted once. V usage is TRBV9 and J usage is TRBJ2-3; 8 bases align to TRBD1. This CDR3 is 14 amino acids long. The trim removed 3 bases at V and 6 bases at J, leaving 6 bases unmatched. The V gene's germline CDR1 is SGDLS and CDR2 YYNGEE. The CDR3 coding sequence is TGTGCCAGCAGCGCAGGGGGCCTTGGGGATACGCAGTATTTT. Translated, it gives CASSAGGLGDTQYF.

This chain joins TRBV10-3 and TRBJ1-5; D uncertain. Trimming stripped 2 bases from V and 0 bases from J, with 2 bases between. This CDR3 contains 13 residues. The germline gives CDR1 ENHRY, CDR2 SYGVKD. The CDR3 region has the DNA TGTGCCATCAGTGAGGATAGCAATCAGCCCCAGCATTTT. Its protein is CAISEDSNQPQHF.

This rearrangement joins TRBV7-9 to TRBJ1-1; D ambiguous. The germline V gene has CDR1 SEHNR and CDR2 FQNEAQ (reference sequence). The CDR3 consists of 15 residues. With 4 bases removed from V and 8 bases from J, the gap between germline ends came to 20 bases. The CDR3 sequence: CASSSGVQTRIEAFF. The CDR3 DNA sequence: TGTGCCAGCAGCTCAGGTGTACAGACCAGGATAGAAGCTTTCTTT. The entire variable domain, with the rest obtained from reference TRBV7-9 and TRBJ1-1, is as follows: DTGVSQNPRHKITKRGQNVTFRCDPISEHNRLYWYRQTLGQGPEFLTYFQNEAQLEKSRLLSDRFSAERPKGSFSTLEIQRTEQGDSAMYLCASSSGVQTRIEAFFGQGTRLTVV.

The J gene is TRBJ2-1, the V gene TRBV9; 7 nucleotides match TRBD1. The germline V gene encodes CDR1 SGDLS and CDR2 YYNGEE. V dropped 4 bases and J dropped 5; count of bases not matched to a gene: 9. The CDR3 has 15 residues. CDR3 in amino acids: CASSRGGLAHNEQFF. Written as DNA, the CDR3 is TGTGCCAGCAGCCGAGGGGGCCTAGCCCACAATGAGCAGTTCTTC.

This chain links TRBV5-5 with TRBJ2-7, with 11 bases matching TRBD2. CDR3 length: 16 residues. Trimming removed 4 bases from V and 4 bases from J; junction bases left unmatched: 10. Per germline, CDR1 SGHKS and CDR2 YYEKEE (reference sequence). CDR3 region: CASSPAASGRWYEQYF. CDR3 coding DNA: TGTGCCAGCAGCCCGGCAGCTAGCGGGAGGTGGTACGAGCAGTACTTC.

The genes are TRBV5-1 and TRBJ1-2, with D hard to call. V lost 0 bases and J lost 3, with 9 bases in between. The CDR3 has 14 amino acids. Germline CDR1 is SGHRS and CDR2 is YFSETQ. The CDR3 nucleotides read TGCGCCAGCAGCTTGGAGGGTGGGTACTATGGCTACACCTTC. It yields the protein CASSLEGGYYGYTF.

This sequence joins TRBV7-9 and TRBJ2-3; D possibly corresponds to TRBD2 (6 bases). Trimming took 5 bases from V and 2 from J, leaving 17 bases between them. The length of the CDR3 is 16 residues. The germline gives CDR1 SEHNR, CDR2 FQNEAQ (reference sequence). CDR3 in DNA: TGTGCCAGCAGCCCCCCGGAGGGGAAGAACACAGATACGCAGTATTTT. Encoded protein: CASSPPEGKNTDTQYF.

This sequence joins TRBV7-2 and TRBJ2-2, with a tentative D call TRBD1 (6 bases). V shed 4 bases and J shed 5 bases, with 20 bases lying between them. CDR3 size: 17 residues. Germline V gives CDR1 SGHTA, CDR2 FQGNSA. The CDR3 reads CASSSGTTGRRTGELFF. Here the CDR3 DNA reads TGTGCCAGCAGCTCTGGAACGACAGGTAGAAGGACCGGGGAGCTGTTTTTT.

The V call is TRBV11-2, the J call TRBJ1-2; tentative D call: TRBD1 (5 bases). Trimming removed 5 bases at V and 4 bases at J, with 14 bases between. CDR1 and CDR2 from the germline V gene are SGHAT and FQNNGV. This CDR3 has 14 amino acids. In DNA form, the CDR3 reads TGTGCCAGCAGCCCCTTAGGGGCAGGCTATGGCTACACCTTC. This gives the protein CASSPLGAGYGYTF.

The genes are TRBV19 and TRBJ2-1; 7 nucleotides agree with TRBD1. Germline-derived CDR1 and CDR2 are LNHDA and SQIVND (reference sequence). The CDR3 length is 15 residues. V dropped 3 bases and J dropped 4; count of bases not matched to a gene: 6. CDR3 protein: CASSIYQGEYNEQFF. In nucleotides, the CDR3 is TGTGCCAGTAGTATTTACCAGGGGGAATACAATGAGCAGTTCTTC.

The chain recombines TRBV11-2 with TRBJ1-1, with D tentatively TRBD1 (5 bases). The germline V and J ends were trimmed by 7 bases and 11 bases, with 20 bases remaining between them. Germline V gene lookup returns CDR1 SGHAT and CDR2 FQNNGV. CDR3 length: 13 amino acids. The CDR3 sequence: CASKMFSQVVAFF. CDR3 DNA sequence: TGTGCCAGCAAGATGTTCTCACAGGTGGTCGCTTTCTTT. The whole variable domain, remainder taken from reference TRBV11-2 and TRBJ1-1, is EAGVAQSPRYKIIEKRQSVAFWCNPISGHATLYWYQQILGQGPKLLIQFQNNGVVDDSQLPKDRFSAERLKGVDSTLKIQPAKLEDSAVYLCASKMFSQVVAFFGQGTRLTVV.

This chain connects TRBV11-2 to TRBJ2-1; TRBD2 agrees at 7 bases. CDR3 length equals 14 residues. Germline assignment: CDR1 SGHAT and CDR2 FQNNGV. With V trimmed by 8 bases and J by 6 bases, 10 bases remained unmatched. The CDR3 DNA reads TGTGCCAGCCTCCCGGGACTACTAATCAATGAGCAGTTCTTC. Its protein product is CASLPGLLINEQFF. Together with reference TRBV11-2 and TRBJ2-1, the CDR3 gives the full variable domain: EAGVAQSPRYKIIEKRQSVAFWCNPISGHATLYWYQQILGQGPKLLIQFQNNGVVDDSQLPKDRFSAERLKGVDSTLKIQPAKLEDSAVYLCASLPGLLINEQFFGPGTRLTVL.

For this clone: Additional DNA sequences in this sample encode the identical CDR3. The gene calls are TRBV7-9 and TRBJ2-7; 7 nucleotides align to TRBD1. The germline gives CDR1 SEHNR, CDR2 FQNEAQ (reference sequence). The CDR3 runs to 14 residues. V lost 4 bases, J lost 0 bases, and 3 bases stayed unmatched. The CDR3 loop is CASSSGDSSYEQYF. In DNA form, the CDR3 reads TGTGCCAGCAGCTCTGGGGACAGCTCCTACGAGCAGTACTTC.

The chain combines TRBV7-6 with TRBJ2-1; TRBD2 aligns across 8 bases. The CDR3 sequence is 17 residues long. Germline V gives CDR1 SGHVS, CDR2 FNYEAQ. Unmatched junction bases numbered 9, after V lost 5 bases and J lost 0 bases. The CDR3 is CASSPSWSGSSYNEQFF. The DNA of the CDR3 is TGTGCCAGCAGCCCCTCCTGGAGCGGGAGCTCCTACAATGAGCAGTTCTTC.

This clone is a singleton in its sample. The chain links TRBV5-8 to TRBJ1-1; 8 bases are shared with TRBD1. Germline CDR1 SGHTS, CDR2 YDEGEE. The CDR3 runs to 16 residues. After removal of 4 bases from V and 0 bases from J, the junction contained 8 bases not matched to a gene. CDR3 region: CASSRGTGDVNTEAFF. For the CDR3, the DNA is TGTGCCAGCAGCCGTGGGACAGGAGACGTGAACACTGAAGCTTTCTTT.

V and J are TRBV28 and TRBJ2-7; D perhaps matches TRBD1 (5 bases). The CDR3 loop spans 13 amino acids. Germline CDR1 is MDHEN and CDR2 is SYDVKM. V was cut by 3 bases and J by 2 bases, with 8 bases left in between. The DNA of the CDR3 is TGTGCCAGCAGTTTTAAACAGGCCTACGAGCAGTACTTC. It is translated as CASSFKQAYEQYF.

CDR3 DNA sequence: TGTGCCAGCAGCTTTTACAGGGGGGAGACCCAGTACTTC. This gives the protein CASSFYRGETQYF. This chain links TRBV7-8 with TRBJ2-5, with 8 bases that match TRBD1. The CDR3 totals 13 residues. Germline V gives CDR1 SGHVS, CDR2 FQNEAQ. V gave up 3 bases and J gave up 5 bases; unmatched junction bases: 2.

This clone has a single count. The V and J genes are TRBV7-9 and TRBJ2-7, with 7 bases aligning to TRBD1. The CDR3 runs to 14 residues. V shed 3 bases and J 3 bases; nucleotides not matched to a gene: 5. The germline CDR1 and CDR2 sequences are SEHNR and FQNEAQ (reference sequence). CDR3 coding DNA: TGTGCCAGCAGCTTTGATCCAGGGGGCTACGAGCAGTACTTC. Residues: CASSFDPGGYEQYF.

The V gene is TRBV28, the J gene TRBJ2-7, with a tentative D call TRBD2 (5 bases). CDR3 length: 13 residues. Trimming removed 4 bases at V and 4 bases at J, with 11 bases between. Germline V gene lookup returns CDR1 MDHEN and CDR2 SYDVKM. The CDR3: CASSYDPGYEQYF. In nucleotides, the CDR3 is TGTGCCAGCAGTTACGACCCGGGATACGAGCAGTACTTC.